This passage covers 5 T cell receptor beta chains from one sample sequenced in a study of OX40 agonist ivuxolimab in advanced cancers. Repertoires were generated with immunoSEQ multiplex PCR, while TCRdb's copy carries only in-frame clones and drops some. The sample lists tens of thousands of clones; 85% to 95% were seen once. The material was CD4+ or CD8+ T cells sorted from blood, obtained in a trial of the OX40 agonist ivuxolimab. Receptors originate from an adult with an advanced solid tumor such as melanoma, head and neck, liver or kidney cancer.

V gene TRBV9 combines with J gene TRBJ2-7; 7 bases agree with TRBD1. Trimming cost V 0 bases and J 0 bases; bases outside gene matches: 6. This CDR3 contains 16 residues. In germline, CDR1 is SGDLS, CDR2 YYNGEE. CDR3 DNA sequence: TGTGCCAGCAGCGTAGAAGAGACAGGGAGCTCCTACGAGCAGTACTTC. Protein product: CASSVEETGSSYEQYF.

This clone appeared a few times. The chain joins TRBV4-1 to TRBJ1-6; tentatively, D is TRBD1 (5 bases). V lost 3 bases to trimming and J lost 0 bases, with 18 bases between them. CDR1 and CDR2 from the germline V gene are MGHRA and YSYEKL. The CDR3 has 19 residues. The CDR3 bases are TGCGCCAGCAGCCAGCTTTCCCAGACAGAAAGCTCCTATAATTCACCCCTCCACTTT. It yields the protein CASSQLSQTESSYNSPLHF.

The chain uses TRBV6-6 and TRBJ2-5, with TRBD1 identical over 7 bases. Germline-derived CDR1 and CDR2 are MNHNY and SVGAGI (reference sequence). There are 16 residues in the CDR3. V shed 5 bases, J shed 0 bases, and the junction held 9 bases outside the gene matches. The CDR3 coding sequence is TGTGCCAGCAGTCAAGAGACAGGGCCGTACCAAGAGACCCAGTACTTC. Translating it yields CASSQETGPYQETQYF.

This clone appeared once. The CDR3 DNA sequence: TGTGCCAGCAGACCGGCCGGACTAGTGTACAATGAGCAGTTCTTC. This codes for CASRPAGLVYNEQFF. This chain joins TRBV7-9 and TRBJ2-1, with 7 nucleotides matching TRBD2. Germline V CDR1 and CDR2: SEHNR, FQNEAQ (reference sequence). Trimming cost V 6 bases and J 4 bases; bases outside gene matches: 9. The CDR3 runs 15 residues.

This chain uses TRBV7-9 with TRBJ1-1; the match to TRBD1 covers 7 bases. Germline loops: CDR1 SEHNR, CDR2 FQNEAQ (reference sequence). V dropped 3 bases and J dropped 7; count of bases not matched to a gene: 2. The length of the CDR3 is 12 residues. CDR3 in amino acids: CASSFTGVEAFF. The CDR3, as DNA: TGTGCCAGCAGCTTCACAGGGGTTGAAGCTTTCTTT.